Listed here are 2 T cell receptor beta chains from one sample, sequenced in a study of post-analysis software for immune sequencing data. Findings of the study overall: Relative to controls, patients had a few TRBV segments at higher frequency, with TRBV5-6, TRBV5-1 and TRBV20-1 among these.

Sequencing libraries made from TCR beta cDNA carried unique molecular identifiers. TCRdb passed the PCR reads through MiXCR, listing each CDR3 protein once. Of 820,000 or so distinct CDR3 sequences in the sample, around 53% were seen once. These receptors have no known antigen. The sample consisted of blood. The receptors here all came from a girl under 18 with multiple sclerosis.

This chain links TRBV20-1 with TRBJ2-7; TRBD2 matches 11 bases. Trimming at V came to 5 bases and at J to 6 bases, leaving 9 bases not matched to a gene. The germline gives CDR1 DFQATT, CDR2 SNEGSKA (reference sequence). CDR3 size: 14 residues. The CDR3 DNA reads TGCAGTGCTGGAACTAGCGGGAGTCGTCCCGAGCAGTACTTC. Its translation is CSAGTSGSRPEQYF.

The chain couples TRBV3-1 to TRBJ1-1; a possible D gene is TRBD1 (6 bases). V gave up 6 bases and J gave up 6 bases, with 11 bases separating them. The CDR3 is 12 amino acids. In germline, CDR1 is LGHDT, CDR2 YNNKEL (reference sequence). CDR3 sequence: CASRKQGSEAFF. As DNA, the CDR3 is TGTGCCAGCAGGAAACAGGGATCTGAAGCTTTCTTT.